What follows is one T cell receptor beta chain and its context. Its antigen is unidentified. Germline loops: CDR1 SGHRS, CDR2 YFSETQ. CDR3 size: 15 residues. Deletions cut 0 bases from V and 7 bases from J, with 13 bases between. The data are from a study of T cell responses to AZD1222 COVID-19 vaccine. Study results and caveats: Every sample of the repertoires postdated the peak T cell response. Vaccine-related CD4 TCRs covered spike, predominating at 160-218 and 743-854.

Profiling relied on immunoSEQ multiplex PCR, and the TCRdb table lists in-frame clones only, not all of them. The sample has about 100,000 clones, around 90% seen once. V and J are TRBV5-1 and TRBJ1-4; tentative D call: TRBD1 (6 bases). The receptor was isolated from an adult who received the AZD1222 COVID-19 vaccine. Specimen: peripheral blood, collected 28 days after the second AZD1222 dose. The CDR3 coding sequence is TGCGCCAGCAGCTTGGTCGGGGGGCTTGTTGAAAAACTGTTTTTT. It yields the protein CASSLVGGLVEKLFF.